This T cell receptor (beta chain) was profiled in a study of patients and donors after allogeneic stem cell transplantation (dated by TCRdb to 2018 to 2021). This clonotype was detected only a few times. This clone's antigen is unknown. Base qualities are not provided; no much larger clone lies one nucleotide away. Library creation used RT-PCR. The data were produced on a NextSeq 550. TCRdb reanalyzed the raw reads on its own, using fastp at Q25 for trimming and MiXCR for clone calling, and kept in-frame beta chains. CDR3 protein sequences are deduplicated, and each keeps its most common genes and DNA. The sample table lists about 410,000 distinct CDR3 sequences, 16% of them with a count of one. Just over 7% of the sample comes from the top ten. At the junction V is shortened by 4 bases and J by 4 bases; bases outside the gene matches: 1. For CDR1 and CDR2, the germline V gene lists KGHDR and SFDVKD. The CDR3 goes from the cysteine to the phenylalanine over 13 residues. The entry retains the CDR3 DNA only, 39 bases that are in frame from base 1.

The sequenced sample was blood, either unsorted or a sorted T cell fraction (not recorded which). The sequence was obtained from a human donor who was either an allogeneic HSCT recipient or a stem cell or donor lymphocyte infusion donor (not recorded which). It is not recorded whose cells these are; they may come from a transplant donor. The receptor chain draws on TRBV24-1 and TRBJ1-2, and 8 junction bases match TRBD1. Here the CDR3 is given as CATSDDRGYGYTF. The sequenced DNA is TGTGCCACCAGTGACGACAGGGGCTATGGCTACACCTTC.